This TCR beta chain was identified in a study of blood T cell repertoires in COVID-19. Looking at the study overall: Sites across the United States, Italy and Spain contributed samples from acute and convalescent COVID-19. The analysed material was cDNA or gDNA that came from T cells, B-cell-depleted T cells, or PBMCs.

Study processing details: Researchers report that nucleated cell counts were estimated from reference gene primer amplification. The protocol was immunoSEQ multiplex PCR, while the TCRdb copy is restricted to in-frame clones and leaves out a portion. Clonal size and the V and J genes are those of that table, whereas D and trimming came from the DNA. The sample shows more than 95,000 clones, approximately 80% of them seen only once. Sequenced input: peripheral blood. The receptor was derived from a woman in her 70s with acute or convalescent COVID-19.

The CDR3 sequence is CASTADFDYGYTF. CDR3 nucleotide sequence: TGTGCCAGCACCGCGGACTTCGACTATGGCTACACCTTC. V usage is TRBV12-3 or TRBV12-4 and J usage is TRBJ1-2; D gene uncertain. V lost 7 bases to trimming and J lost 3 bases, with 12 bases between them. The CDR3 has 13 amino acids.